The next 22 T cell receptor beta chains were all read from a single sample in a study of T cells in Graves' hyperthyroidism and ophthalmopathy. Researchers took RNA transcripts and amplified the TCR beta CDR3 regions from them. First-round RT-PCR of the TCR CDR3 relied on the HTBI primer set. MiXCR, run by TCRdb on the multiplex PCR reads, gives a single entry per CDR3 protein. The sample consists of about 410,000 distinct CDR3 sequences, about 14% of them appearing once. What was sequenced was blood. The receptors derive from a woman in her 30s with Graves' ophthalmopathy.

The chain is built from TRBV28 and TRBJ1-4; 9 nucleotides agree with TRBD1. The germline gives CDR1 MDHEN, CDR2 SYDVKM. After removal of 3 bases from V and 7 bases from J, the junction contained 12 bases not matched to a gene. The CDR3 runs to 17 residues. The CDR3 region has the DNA TGTGCCAGCAGTTTCGCCGGGACAGGGAACGGGGTTGAAAAACTGTTTTTT. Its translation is CASSFAGTGNGVEKLFF.

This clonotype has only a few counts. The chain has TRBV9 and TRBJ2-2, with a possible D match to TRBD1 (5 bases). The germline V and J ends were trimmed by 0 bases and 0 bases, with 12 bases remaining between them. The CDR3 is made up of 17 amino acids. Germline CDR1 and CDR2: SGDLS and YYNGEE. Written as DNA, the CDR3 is TGTGCCAGCAGCGTAGCTCCTTGGGGCGCGAACACCGGGGAGCTGTTTTTT. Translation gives CASSVAPWGANTGELFF.

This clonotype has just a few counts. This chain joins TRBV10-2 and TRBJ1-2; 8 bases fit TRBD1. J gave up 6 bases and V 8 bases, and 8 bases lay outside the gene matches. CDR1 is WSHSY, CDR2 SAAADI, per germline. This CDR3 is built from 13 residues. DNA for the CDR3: TGCGCCAGCCGAACCGGACAGGGTAATGGCTACACCTTC. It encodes CASRTGQGNGYTF.

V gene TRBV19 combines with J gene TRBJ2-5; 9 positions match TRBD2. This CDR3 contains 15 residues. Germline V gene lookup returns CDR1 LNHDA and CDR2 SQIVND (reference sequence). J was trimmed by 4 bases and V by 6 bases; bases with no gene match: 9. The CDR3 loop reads CASRETRTSVETQYF. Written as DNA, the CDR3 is TGTGCCAGTAGGGAGACTCGGACTAGCGTAGAGACCCAGTACTTC.

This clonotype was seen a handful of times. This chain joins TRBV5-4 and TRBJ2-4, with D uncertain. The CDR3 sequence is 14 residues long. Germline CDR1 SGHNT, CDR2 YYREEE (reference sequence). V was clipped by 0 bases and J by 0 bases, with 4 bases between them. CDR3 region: CASSLEAAKNIQYF. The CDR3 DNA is TGTGCCAGCAGCTTGGAAGCAGCCAAAAACATTCAGTACTTC.

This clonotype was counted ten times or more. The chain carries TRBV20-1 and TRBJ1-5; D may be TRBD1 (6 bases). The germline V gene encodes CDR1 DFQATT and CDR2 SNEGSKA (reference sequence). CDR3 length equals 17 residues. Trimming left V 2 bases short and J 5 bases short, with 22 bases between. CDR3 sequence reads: CSARPPGARGVDQPQHF. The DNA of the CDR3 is TGCAGTGCTAGACCCCCCGGAGCAAGGGGGGTGGATCAGCCCCAGCATTTT.

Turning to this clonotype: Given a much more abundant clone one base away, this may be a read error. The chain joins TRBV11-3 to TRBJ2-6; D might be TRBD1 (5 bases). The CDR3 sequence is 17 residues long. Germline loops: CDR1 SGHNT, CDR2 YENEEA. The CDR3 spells CASSLEGPSSGANVPTF. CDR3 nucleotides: TGTGCCAGCAGCTTAGAAGGGCCCAGCTCTGGGGCCAACGTCCCGACTTTC.

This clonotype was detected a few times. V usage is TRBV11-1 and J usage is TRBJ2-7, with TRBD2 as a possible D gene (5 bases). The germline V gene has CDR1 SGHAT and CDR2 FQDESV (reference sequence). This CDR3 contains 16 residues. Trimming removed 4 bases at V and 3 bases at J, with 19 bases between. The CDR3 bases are TGTGCCAGCAGCTGGGCCACGGACGGAGGCCTCTACGAGCAGTACTTC. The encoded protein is CASSWATDGGLYEQYF.

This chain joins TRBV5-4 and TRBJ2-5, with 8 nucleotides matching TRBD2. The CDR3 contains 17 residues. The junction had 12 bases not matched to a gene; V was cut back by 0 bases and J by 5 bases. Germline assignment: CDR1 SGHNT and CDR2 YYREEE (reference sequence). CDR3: CASSLGPGAGVGETQYF. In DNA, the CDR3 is TGTGCCAGCAGCTTGGGGCCAGGAGCGGGGGTGGGTGAGACCCAGTACTTC.

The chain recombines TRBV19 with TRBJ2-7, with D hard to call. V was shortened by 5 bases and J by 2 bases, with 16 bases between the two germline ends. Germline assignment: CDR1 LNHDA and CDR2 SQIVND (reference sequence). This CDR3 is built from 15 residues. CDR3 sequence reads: CASSEVLGSAYEQYF. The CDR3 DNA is TGTGCCAGTAGTGAAGTTTTGGGATCGGCCTACGAGCAGTACTTC.

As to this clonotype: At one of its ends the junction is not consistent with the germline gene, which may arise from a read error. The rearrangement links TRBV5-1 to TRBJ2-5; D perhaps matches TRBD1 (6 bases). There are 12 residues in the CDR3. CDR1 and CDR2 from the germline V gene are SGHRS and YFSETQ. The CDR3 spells CASSLFRDKVHF. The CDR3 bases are TGCGCCAGCAGCTTGTTCCGGGACAAAGTGCACTTC.

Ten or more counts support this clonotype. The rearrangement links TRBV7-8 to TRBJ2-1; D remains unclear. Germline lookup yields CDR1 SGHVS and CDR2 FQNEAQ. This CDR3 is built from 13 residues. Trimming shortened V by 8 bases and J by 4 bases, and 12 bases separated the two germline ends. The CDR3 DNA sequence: TGTGCCAGCCGGTGGAACTTATACAATGAGCAGTTCTTC. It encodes CASRWNLYNEQFF.

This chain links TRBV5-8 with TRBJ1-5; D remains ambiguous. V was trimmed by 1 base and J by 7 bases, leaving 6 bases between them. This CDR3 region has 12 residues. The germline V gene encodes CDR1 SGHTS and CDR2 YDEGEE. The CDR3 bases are TGTGCCAGCAGCTTGTGGTCCCAGCCCCAGCATTTT. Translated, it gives CASSLWSQPQHF.

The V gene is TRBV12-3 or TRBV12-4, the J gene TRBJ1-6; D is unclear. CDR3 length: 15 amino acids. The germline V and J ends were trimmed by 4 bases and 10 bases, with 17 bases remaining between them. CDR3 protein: CASSSLRSLDSPLHF. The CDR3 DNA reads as TGTGCCAGCAGTTCACTCCGGTCTCTGGACTCACCCCTCCACTTT.

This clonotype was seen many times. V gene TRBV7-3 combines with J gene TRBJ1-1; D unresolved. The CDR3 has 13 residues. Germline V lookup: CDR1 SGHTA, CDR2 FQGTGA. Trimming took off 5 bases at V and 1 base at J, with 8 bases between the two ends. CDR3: CASSQGSNTEAFF. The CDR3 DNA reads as TGTGCCAGCAGCCAAGGTTCGAACACTGAAGCTTTCTTT.

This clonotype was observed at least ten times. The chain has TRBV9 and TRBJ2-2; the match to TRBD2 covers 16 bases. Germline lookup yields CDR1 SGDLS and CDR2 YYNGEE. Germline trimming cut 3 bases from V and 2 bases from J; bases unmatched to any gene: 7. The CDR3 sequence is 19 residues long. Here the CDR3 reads CASSAEGLAGGRNTGELFF. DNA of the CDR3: TGTGCCAGCAGCGCGGAGGGACTAGCGGGGGGGAGAAACACCGGGGAGCTGTTTTTT.

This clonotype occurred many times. This chain's CDR3 is CASSLAGGHKAFF. CDR3 DNA: TGCGCCAGCAGCTTGGCCGGTGGACATAAAGCTTTCTTT. This chain joins TRBV5-1 and TRBJ1-1; tentatively, D is TRBD1 (5 bases). There are 13 residues in the CDR3. Trimming pared 0 bases from V and 9 bases from J, leaving 12 bases between. Germline CDR1 reads SGHRS; CDR2 reads YFSETQ.

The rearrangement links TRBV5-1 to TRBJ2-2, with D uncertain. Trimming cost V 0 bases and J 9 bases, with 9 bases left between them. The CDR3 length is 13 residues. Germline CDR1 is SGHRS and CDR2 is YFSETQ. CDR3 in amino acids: CASSLAGGRELFF. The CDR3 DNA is TGCGCCAGCAGCTTGGCCGGTGGGAGGGAGCTGTTTTTT.

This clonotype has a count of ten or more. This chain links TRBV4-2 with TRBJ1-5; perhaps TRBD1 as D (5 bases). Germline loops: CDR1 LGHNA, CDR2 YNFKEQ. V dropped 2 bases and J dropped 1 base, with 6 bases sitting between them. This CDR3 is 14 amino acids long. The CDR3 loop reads CASSQRDSNQPQHF. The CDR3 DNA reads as TGTGCCAGCAGCCAACGGGACAGCAATCAGCCCCAGCATTTT.

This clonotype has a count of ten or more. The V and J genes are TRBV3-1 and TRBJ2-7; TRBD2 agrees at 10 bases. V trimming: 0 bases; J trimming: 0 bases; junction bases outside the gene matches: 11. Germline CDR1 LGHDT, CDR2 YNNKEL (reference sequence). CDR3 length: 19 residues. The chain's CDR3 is CASSQDSGASGRNSYEQYF. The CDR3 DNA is TGTGCCAGCAGCCAAGATTCCGGGGCTAGCGGGAGAAACTCCTACGAGCAGTACTTC.

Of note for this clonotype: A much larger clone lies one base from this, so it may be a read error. The CDR3 DNA sequence: TGTGCCAGCATGTGGCACTACGAGCAGTACTTC. This translates into CASMWHYEQYF. V and J are TRBV6-1 and TRBJ2-7; D is unclear. V was cut by 7 bases and J by 3 bases, with 7 bases left in between. Germline V gives CDR1 MNHNS, CDR2 SASEGT. The CDR3 runs 11 residues.

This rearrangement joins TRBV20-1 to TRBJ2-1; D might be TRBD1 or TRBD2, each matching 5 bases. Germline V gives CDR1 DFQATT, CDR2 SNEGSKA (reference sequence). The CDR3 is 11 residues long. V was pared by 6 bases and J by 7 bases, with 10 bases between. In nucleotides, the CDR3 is TGCAGTGCCAAGTGGGGGAATGAGCAGTTCTTC. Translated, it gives CSAKWGNEQFF.